These 19 T cell receptor beta chains share one sample of origin, sequenced in a study of lymphopenia after photon versus proton radiotherapy. The repertoire was sequenced with immunoSEQ multiplex PCR; TCRdb's copy has only in-frame clones and lacks some. The sample lists about 19,000 clones, 90% to 95% occurring once. Sequences were derived from peripheral blood, sampled from a patient treated with photon-based radiotherapy. The receptors come from a man between 60 and 70 years old with pancreatic cancer.

The rearrangement links TRBV6-6 to TRBJ2-7; no clear D. This CDR3 contains 14 residues. V lost 6 bases and J lost 0, with 12 bases in between. Germline V lookup: CDR1 MNHNY, CDR2 SVGAGI (reference sequence). The CDR3 coding sequence is TGTGCCAGCAGGACACCGTTGAGCTCCTACGAGCAGTACTTC. Encoded protein: CASRTPLSSYEQYF.

The genes are TRBV9 and TRBJ2-3; possibly TRBD1 for D (6 bases). The ends were cut back, 0 bases at V and 3 bases at J, with 17 bases in the middle. The CDR3 extends over 17 amino acids. Per germline, CDR1 SGDLS and CDR2 YYNGEE. DNA for the CDR3: TGTGCCAGCAGCGTAGCTACAGGGCAGGGTTTAACAGATACGCAGTATTTT. This codes for CASSVATGQGLTDTQYF.

The chain couples TRBV4-3 to TRBJ1-2, with a possible D match to TRBD1 (6 bases). Deletions cut 1 base from V and 4 bases from J, with 13 bases between. Germline lookup yields CDR1 LGHNA and CDR2 YSLEER. The CDR3 extends over 15 amino acids. The CDR3 spells CASSQVLQGAYGYTF. The CDR3 DNA is TGCGCCAGCAGCCAAGTTCTACAGGGAGCCTATGGCTACACCTTC.

The rearrangement joins TRBV7-2 to TRBJ2-5, with D unclear. Germline V gene lookup returns CDR1 SGHTA and CDR2 FQGNSA. The length of the CDR3 is 15 residues. Trimming took off 1 base at V and 6 bases at J, with 15 bases between the two ends. CDR3 coding DNA: TGTGCCAGCAGCTTAGTACCCCCGCGGATACAGACCCAGTACTTC. This codes for CASSLVPPRIQTQYF.

The CDR3 DNA reads TGCGCCAGCAGCCAAGCCCGGGACGGCAACTATGGCTACACCTTC. This gives the protein CASSQARDGNYGYTF. This chain links TRBV4-3 with TRBJ1-2; D is possibly TRBD1 (5 bases). Germline CDR1 reads LGHNA; CDR2 reads YSLEER. The CDR3 extends over 15 amino acids. Trimming removed 1 base at V and 2 bases at J, with 11 bases between.

This chain uses TRBV19 with TRBJ1-1; unclear D gene. The V end lost 4 bases, the J end lost 6 bases, and 9 bases lay between the germline ends. The germline V gene encodes CDR1 LNHDA and CDR2 SQIVND (reference sequence). The CDR3 length is 12 residues. The CDR3 protein is CASSTEYAEAFF. CDR3 DNA: TGTGCCAGTAGTACCGAGTACGCTGAAGCTTTCTTT.

The chain combines TRBV19 with TRBJ2-7; D may match TRBD1 or TRBD2 (5 bases each). Trimming removed 5 bases from V and 2 bases from J, with 16 bases in between. Germline V gene sequence: CDR1 LNHDA, CDR2 SQIVND (reference sequence). The CDR3 runs 15 residues. This chain's CDR3 is CASSRIRDGAYEQYF. The DNA of the CDR3 is TGTGCCAGTAGTCGAATCAGGGACGGAGCCTACGAGCAGTACTTC.

The chain uses TRBV28 and TRBJ2-7, with 7 bases lining up with TRBD2. The germline V gene has CDR1 MDHEN and CDR2 SYDVKM. Trimming removed 7 bases from V and 4 bases from J; junction bases left unmatched: 7. The CDR3 runs to 13 residues. The CDR3 nucleotides are TGTGCCAGCACCTTGGGAGGGGTATACGAGCAGTACTTC. Residues: CASTLGGVYEQYF.

The rearrangement links TRBV6-1 to TRBJ1-5, with 12 bases fitting TRBD1. Germline CDR1 and CDR2: MNHNS and SASEGT. This CDR3 has 15 residues. With V trimmed by 6 bases and J by 7 bases, 7 bases remained unmatched. CDR3 DNA: TGTGCCAGCAGCCTGGGACAGGGGGCCGGGCAGCCCCAGCATTTT. Residues: CASSLGQGAGQPQHF.

The chain links TRBV10-3 to TRBJ1-1; TRBD1 matches at 7 bases. Germline values: CDR1 ENHRY, CDR2 SYGVKD. The junction had 13 bases not matched to a gene; V was cut back by 0 bases and J by 6 bases. The CDR3 sequence is 17 residues long. As DNA, the CDR3 is TGTGCCATCAGTGAGTCGTACATCCGGGACAGAAGATCTGAAGCTTTCTTT. Amino acids: CAISESYIRDRRSEAFF.

This clone was recorded only once. The chain recombines TRBV19 with TRBJ1-5, with 7 bases that match TRBD1. This CDR3 has 16 amino acids. Looked up from germline, CDR1 is LNHDA and CDR2 is SQIVND (reference sequence). With 8 bases clipped from V and 2 bases from J, the junction kept 12 bases outside the gene matches. The CDR3 loop reads CASAFYRGEGNQPQHF. The CDR3 DNA sequence: TGTGCCAGTGCTTTCTACAGGGGAGAGGGCAATCAGCCCCAGCATTTT. Full variable domain (remainder filled in from reference TRBV19 and TRBJ1-5): DGGITQSPKYLFRKEGQNVTLSCEQNLNHDAMYWYRQDPGQGLRLIYYSQIVNDFQKGDIAEGYSVSREKKESFPLTVTSAQKNPTAFYLCASAFYRGEGNQPQHFGDGTRLSIL.

The V and J genes are TRBV29-1 and TRBJ2-3; 7 nucleotides line up with TRBD2. The germline V gene has CDR1 SQVTM and CDR2 ANQGSEA. This CDR3 comprises 14 residues. V was pared by 3 bases and J by 5 bases, with 8 bases of the junction left unmatched. The DNA for the CDR3 is TGCAGCGTTGAGTGGACTAGTGGTCAAGATACGCAGTATTTT. Amino acid sequence: CSVEWTSGQDTQYF.

V gene TRBV10-3 combines with J gene TRBJ1-2; 8 bases fit TRBD1. Germline V gene sequence: CDR1 ENHRY, CDR2 SYGVKD. This CDR3 comprises 19 residues. V lost 2 bases, J lost 4 bases, and 18 bases stayed unmatched. The DNA for the CDR3 is TGTGCCATCAGTGAGGTCAGGCAGGGGGCGTTTGTTGCTGGCTATGGCTACACCTTC. It encodes CAISEVRQGAFVAGYGYTF.

This chain connects TRBV5-4 to TRBJ2-2; no definite D call. Germline CDR1 SGHNT, CDR2 YYREEE (reference sequence). V dropped 2 bases and J dropped 4 bases, with 3 bases sitting between them. This CDR3 region has 12 residues. The CDR3 loop is CASSFLTGELFF. CDR3 coding DNA: TGTGCCAGCAGCTTTCTCACCGGGGAGCTGTTTTTT. The full variable domain, in which reference TRBV5-4 and TRBJ2-2 provide the parts outside the CDR3, is ETGVTQSPTHLIKTRGQQVTLRCSSQSGHNTVSWYQQALGQGPQFIFQYYREEENGRGNFPPRFSGLQFPNYSSELNVNALELDDSALYLCASSFLTGELFFGEGSRLTVL.

The chain joins TRBV4-1 to TRBJ1-3; D possibly corresponds to TRBD1 (6 bases). Trimming pared 3 bases from V and 0 bases from J, leaving 15 bases between. Germline-derived CDR1 and CDR2 are MGHRA and YSYEKL. This CDR3 is 17 amino acids long. CDR3 amino acids: CASSHRGPESSGNTIYF. As DNA, the CDR3 is TGCGCCAGCAGCCACAGGGGCCCGGAGAGCTCTGGAAACACCATATATTTT.

This clone was seen a few times. The CDR3 DNA follows: TGTGCCAGCAGCGCCAGACTTTTACAGGGGCTACGAGGCTATGGCTACACCTTC. Translated, it gives CASSARLLQGLRGYGYTF. The J gene is TRBJ1-2, the V gene TRBV7-9; 7 positions match TRBD1. The ends lost 5 bases at V and 4 bases at J; junction bases unmatched: 19. Germline CDR1 reads SEHNR; CDR2 reads FQNEAQ (reference sequence). This CDR3 region has 18 residues.

The chain carries TRBV7-3 and TRBJ2-1; a possible D gene is TRBD1 (5 bases). V was shortened by 2 bases and J by 6 bases, with 11 bases between the two germline ends. Looked up from germline, CDR1 is SGHTA and CDR2 is FQGTGA. The CDR3 has 14 amino acids. The CDR3 nucleotides are TGTGCCAGCAGCTTAGGTTGGCAGGGCAATGAGCAGTTCTTC. Translation gives CASSLGWQGNEQFF.

This clone was counted a single time. This sequence joins TRBV6-5 and TRBJ2-5; either TRBD1 or TRBD2 may fit D (6 bases each). From germline, CDR1 is MNHEY and CDR2 SVGAGI. The germline V and J ends were trimmed by 5 bases and 2 bases, with 15 bases remaining between them. This CDR3 contains 15 residues. For the CDR3, the DNA is TGTGCCAGCAGTCCCTGGGGGGCTGGACAAGAGACCCAGTACTTC. Protein: CASSPWGAGQETQYF.

The V call is TRBV9, the J call TRBJ1-2, with D possibly being TRBD1 (5 bases). V dropped 4 bases and J dropped 3 bases, with 22 bases sitting between them. Germline-derived CDR1 and CDR2 are SGDLS and YYNGEE. This CDR3 spans 17 amino acids. CDR3 sequence (DNA): TGTGCCAGCAGCCCCCGGGACTCTTACGGAAAGGACTATGGCTACACCTTC. Translated: CASSPRDSYGKDYGYTF.